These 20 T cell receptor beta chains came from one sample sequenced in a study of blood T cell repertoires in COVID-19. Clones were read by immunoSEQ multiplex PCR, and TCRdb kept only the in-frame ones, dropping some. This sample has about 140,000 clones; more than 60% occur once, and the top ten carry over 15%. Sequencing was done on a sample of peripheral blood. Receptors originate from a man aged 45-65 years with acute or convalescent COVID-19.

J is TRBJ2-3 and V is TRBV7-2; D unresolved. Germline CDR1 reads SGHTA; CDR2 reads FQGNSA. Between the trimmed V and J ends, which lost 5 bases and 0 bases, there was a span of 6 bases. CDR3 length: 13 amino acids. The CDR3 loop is CASSEQSTDTQYF. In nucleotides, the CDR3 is TGTGCCAGCAGCGAACAAAGCACAGATACGCAGTATTTT.

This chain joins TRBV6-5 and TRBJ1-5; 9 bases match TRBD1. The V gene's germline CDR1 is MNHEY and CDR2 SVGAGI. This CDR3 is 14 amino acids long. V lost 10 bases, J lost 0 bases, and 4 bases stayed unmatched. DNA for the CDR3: TGTGCCACATGGGACAGGGTTAGCAATCAGCCCCAGCATTTT. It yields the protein CATWDRVSNQPQHF.

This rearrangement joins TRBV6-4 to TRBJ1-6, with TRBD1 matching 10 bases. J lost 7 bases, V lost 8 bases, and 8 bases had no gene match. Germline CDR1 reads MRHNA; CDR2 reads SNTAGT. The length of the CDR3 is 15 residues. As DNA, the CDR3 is TGTGCCAGCGCGCGGGACAGGGGAGGGAATTCACCCCTCCACTTT. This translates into CASARDRGGNSPLHF.

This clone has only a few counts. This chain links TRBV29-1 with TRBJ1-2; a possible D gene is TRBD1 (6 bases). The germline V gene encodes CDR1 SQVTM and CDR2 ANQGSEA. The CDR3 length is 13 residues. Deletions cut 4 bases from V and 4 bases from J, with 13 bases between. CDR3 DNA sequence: TGCAGCGTTGCCTCAGGGGTCAGCTATGGCTACACCTTC. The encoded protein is CSVASGVSYGYTF.

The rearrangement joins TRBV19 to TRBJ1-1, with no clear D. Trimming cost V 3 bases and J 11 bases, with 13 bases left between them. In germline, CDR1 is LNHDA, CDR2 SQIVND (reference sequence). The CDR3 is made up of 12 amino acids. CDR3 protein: CASSIWGGRAFF. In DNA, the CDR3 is TGTGCCAGTAGTATTTGGGGAGGGCGTGCTTTCTTT.

Here the CDR3 reads CASSYWANTEAFF. CDR3 bases: TGTGCCAGCAGTTACTGGGCGAACACTGAAGCTTTCTTT. This chain links TRBV6-5 with TRBJ1-1; D gene uncertain. The length of the CDR3 is 13 residues. Germline CDR1 reads MNHEY; CDR2 reads SVGAGI. The V and J ends lost 1 base and 1 base respectively, with 4 bases between them.

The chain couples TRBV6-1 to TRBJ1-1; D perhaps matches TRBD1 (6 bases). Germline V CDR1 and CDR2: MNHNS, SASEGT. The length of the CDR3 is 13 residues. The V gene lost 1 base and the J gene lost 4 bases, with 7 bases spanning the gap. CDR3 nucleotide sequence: TGTGCCAGCAGTGAAGGAGGGGGCACTGAAGCTTTCTTT. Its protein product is CASSEGGGTEAFF.

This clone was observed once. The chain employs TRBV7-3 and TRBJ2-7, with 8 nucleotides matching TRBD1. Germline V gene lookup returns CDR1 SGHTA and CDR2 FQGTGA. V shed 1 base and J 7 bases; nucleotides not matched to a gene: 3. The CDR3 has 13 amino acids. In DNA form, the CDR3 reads TGTGCCAGCAGCTTAATCACAGGGGGTGAGCAGTACTTC. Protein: CASSLITGGEQYF.

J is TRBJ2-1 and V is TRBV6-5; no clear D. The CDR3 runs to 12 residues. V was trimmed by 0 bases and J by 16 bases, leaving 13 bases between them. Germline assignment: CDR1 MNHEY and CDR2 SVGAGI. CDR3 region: CASSYSGRPQFF. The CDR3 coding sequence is TGTGCCAGCAGTTACTCGGGCAGGCCGCAATTCTTC.

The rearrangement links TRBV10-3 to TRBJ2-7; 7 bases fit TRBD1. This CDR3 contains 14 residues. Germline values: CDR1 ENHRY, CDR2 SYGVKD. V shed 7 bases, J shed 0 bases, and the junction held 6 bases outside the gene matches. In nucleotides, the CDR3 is TGTGCCATCAATCGGGACAGCTTCTCCTACGAGCAGTACGTC. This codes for CAINRDSFSYEQYV.

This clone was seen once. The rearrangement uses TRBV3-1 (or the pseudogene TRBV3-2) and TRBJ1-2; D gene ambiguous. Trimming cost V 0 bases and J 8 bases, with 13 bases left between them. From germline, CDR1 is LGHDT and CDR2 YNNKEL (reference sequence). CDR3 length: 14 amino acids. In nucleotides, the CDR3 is TGTGCCAGCAGCCAAGACAATCCCGCGGGGGGCTACACCTTC. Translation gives CASSQDNPAGGYTF.

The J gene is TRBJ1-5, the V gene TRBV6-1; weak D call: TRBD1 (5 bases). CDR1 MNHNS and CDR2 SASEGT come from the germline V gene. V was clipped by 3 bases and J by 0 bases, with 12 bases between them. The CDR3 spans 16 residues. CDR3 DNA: TGTGCCAGCAGTGAGTGGGGCATTTATAGCAATCAGCCCCAGCATTTT. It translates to CASSEWGIYSNQPQHF.

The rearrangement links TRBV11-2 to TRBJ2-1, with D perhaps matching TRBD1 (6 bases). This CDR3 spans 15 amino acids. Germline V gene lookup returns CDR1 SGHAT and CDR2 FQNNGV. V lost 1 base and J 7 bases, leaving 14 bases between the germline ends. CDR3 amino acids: CASSLGAGAYNEQFF. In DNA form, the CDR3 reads TGTGCCAGCAGCTTAGGGGCAGGGGCGTATAATGAGCAGTTCTTC.

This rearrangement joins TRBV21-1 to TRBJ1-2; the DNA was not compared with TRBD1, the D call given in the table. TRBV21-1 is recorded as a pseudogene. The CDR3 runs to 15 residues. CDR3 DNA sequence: TGTGCCAGCAGCAGTTACAGGAGAGCTAACTATGGCTACACCTTC. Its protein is CASSSYRRANYGYTF.

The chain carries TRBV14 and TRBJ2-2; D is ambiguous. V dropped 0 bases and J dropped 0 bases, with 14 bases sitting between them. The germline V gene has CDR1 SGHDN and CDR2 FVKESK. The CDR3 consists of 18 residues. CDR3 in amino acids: CASSQDRVVTTNTGELFF. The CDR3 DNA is TGTGCCAGCAGCCAAGATCGAGTGGTGACAACGAACACCGGGGAGCTGTTTTTT. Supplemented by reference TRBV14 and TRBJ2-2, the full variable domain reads EAGVTQFPSHSVIEKGQTVTLRCDPISGHDNLYWYRRVMGKEIKFLLHFVKESKQDESGMPNNRFLAERTGGTYSTLKVQPAELEDSGVYFCASSQDRVVTTNTGELFFGEGSRLTVL.

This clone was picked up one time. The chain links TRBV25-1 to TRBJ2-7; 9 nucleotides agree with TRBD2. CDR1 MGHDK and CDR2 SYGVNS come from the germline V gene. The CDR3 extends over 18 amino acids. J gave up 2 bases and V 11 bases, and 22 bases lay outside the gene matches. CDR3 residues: CARSLGYGEAGGPYEQYV. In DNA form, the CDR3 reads TGTGCCCGAAGCCTGGGGTACGGCGAAGCGGGGGGCCCCTACGAGCAGTACGTC.

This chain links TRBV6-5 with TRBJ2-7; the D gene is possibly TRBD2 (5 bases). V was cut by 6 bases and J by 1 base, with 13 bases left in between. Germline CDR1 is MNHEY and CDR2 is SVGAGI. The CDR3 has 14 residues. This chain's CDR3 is CASSLATGSYEQYV. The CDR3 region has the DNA TGTGCCAGCAGCCTAGCTACGGGTTCCTACGAGCAGTACGTC.

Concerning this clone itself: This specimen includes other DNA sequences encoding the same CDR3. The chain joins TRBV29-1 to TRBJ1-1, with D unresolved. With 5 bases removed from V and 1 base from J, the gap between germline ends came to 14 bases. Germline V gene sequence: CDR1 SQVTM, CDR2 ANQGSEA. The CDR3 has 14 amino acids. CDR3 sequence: CSVIRSPGNTEAFF. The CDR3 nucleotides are TGCAGCGTTATCCGGTCCCCTGGGAACACTGAAGCTTTCTTT.

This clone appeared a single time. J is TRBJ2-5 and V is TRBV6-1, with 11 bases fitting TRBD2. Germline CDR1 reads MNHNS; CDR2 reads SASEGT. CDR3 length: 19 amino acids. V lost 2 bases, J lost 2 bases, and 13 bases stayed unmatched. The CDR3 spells CASSEIRFSGGAGQETQYF. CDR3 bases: TGTGCCAGCAGTGAAATAAGGTTTAGCGGGGGGGCCGGTCAAGAGACCCAGTACTTC.

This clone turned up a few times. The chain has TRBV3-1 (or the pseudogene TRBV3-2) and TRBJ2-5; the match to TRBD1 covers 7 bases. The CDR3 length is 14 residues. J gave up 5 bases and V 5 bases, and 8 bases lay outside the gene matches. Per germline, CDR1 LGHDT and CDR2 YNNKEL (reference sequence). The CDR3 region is CASSSRQGAETQYF. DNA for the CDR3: TGTGCCAGCAGCTCCCGACAGGGCGCCGAGACCCAGTACTTC.